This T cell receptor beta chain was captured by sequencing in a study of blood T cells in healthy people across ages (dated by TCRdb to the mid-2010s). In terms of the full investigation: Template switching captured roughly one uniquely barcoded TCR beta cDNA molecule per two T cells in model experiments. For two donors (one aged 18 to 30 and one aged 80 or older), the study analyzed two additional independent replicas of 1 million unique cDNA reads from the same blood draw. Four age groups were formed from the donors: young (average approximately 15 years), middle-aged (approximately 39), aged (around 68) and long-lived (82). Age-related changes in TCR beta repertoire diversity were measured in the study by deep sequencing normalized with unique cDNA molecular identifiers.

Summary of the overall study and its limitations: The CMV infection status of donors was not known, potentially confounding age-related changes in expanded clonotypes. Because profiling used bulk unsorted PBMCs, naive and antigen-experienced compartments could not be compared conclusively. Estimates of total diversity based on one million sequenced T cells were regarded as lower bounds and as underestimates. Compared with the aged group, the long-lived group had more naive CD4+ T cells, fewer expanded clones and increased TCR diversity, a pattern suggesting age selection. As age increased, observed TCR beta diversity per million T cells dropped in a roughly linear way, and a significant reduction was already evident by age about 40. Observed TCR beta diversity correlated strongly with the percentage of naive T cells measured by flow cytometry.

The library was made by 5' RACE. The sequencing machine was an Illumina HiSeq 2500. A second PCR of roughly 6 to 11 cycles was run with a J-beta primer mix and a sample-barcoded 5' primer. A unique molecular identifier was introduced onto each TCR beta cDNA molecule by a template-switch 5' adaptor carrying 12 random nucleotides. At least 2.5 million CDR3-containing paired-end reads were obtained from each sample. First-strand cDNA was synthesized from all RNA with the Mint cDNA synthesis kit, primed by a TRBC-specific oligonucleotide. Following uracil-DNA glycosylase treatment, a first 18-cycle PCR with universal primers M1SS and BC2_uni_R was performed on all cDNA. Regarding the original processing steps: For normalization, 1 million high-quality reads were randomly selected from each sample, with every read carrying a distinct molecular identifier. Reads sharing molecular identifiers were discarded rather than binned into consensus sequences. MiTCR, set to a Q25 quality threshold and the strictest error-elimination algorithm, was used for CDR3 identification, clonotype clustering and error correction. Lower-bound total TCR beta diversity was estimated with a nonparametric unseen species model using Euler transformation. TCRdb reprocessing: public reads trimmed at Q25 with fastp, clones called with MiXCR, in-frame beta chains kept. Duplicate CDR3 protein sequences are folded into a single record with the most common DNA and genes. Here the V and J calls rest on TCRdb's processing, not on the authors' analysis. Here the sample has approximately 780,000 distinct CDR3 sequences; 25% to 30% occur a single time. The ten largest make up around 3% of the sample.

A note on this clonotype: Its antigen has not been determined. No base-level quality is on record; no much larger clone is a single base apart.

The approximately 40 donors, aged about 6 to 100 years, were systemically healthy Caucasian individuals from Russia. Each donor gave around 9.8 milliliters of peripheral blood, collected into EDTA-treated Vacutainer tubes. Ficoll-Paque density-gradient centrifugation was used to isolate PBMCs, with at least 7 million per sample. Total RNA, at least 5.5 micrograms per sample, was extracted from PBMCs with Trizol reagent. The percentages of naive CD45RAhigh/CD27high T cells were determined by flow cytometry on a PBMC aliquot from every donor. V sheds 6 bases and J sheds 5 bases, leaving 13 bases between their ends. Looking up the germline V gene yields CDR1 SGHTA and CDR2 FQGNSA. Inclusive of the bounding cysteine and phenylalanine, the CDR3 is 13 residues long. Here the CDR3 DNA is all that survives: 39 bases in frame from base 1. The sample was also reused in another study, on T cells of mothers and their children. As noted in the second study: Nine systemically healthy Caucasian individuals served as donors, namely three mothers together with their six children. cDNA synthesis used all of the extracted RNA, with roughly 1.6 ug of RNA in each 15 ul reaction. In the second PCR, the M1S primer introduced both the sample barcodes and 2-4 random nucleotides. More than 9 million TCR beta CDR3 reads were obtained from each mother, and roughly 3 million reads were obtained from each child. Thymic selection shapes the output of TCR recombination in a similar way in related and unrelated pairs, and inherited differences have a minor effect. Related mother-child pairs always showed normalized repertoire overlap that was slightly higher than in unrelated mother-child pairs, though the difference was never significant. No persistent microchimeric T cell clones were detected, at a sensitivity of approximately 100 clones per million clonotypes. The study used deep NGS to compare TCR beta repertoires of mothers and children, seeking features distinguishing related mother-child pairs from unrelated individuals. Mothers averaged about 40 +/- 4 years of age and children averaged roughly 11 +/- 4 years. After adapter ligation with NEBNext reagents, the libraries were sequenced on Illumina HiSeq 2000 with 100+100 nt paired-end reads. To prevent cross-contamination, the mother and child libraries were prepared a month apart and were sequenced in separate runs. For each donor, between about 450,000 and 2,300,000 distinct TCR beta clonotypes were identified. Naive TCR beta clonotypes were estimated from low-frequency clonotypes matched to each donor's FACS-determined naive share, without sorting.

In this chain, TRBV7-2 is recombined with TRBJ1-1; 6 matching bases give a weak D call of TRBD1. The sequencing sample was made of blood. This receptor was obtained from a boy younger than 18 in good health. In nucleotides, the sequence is TGTGCCAGCAGGCAGGGGACGGGAACTGAAGCTTTCTTT. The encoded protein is CASRQGTGTEAFF.